The source of this TCR beta chain is a study of beta chain features in type 1 diabetes (dated by TCRdb to between 2018 and 2020). For the wider study: Patients and healthy donors did not differ in mean age, gender distribution, total cell number or subset yield. Across all samples, 90 million to 130 million sorted cells were examined, and cell number per subset correlated strongly with RNA yield. In the study, recently diagnosed type 1 diabetes patients and matched healthy donors were compared on the TCRB repertoires of their sorted circulating CD4+ T cell subsets. Naive and central memory subsets were obtained from all 28 donors, but regulatory and stem cell-like memory subsets were isolated from only 8 patients and roughly eight healthy donors. Overall study outcomes, separate from this receptor: HLA sub-analyses involved small numbers of individuals, so any influence of HLA type on TCRB rearrangement remained unresolved. Because cDNA rather than genomic DNA was sequenced, highly expressing activated cells could have been over-represented, although no difference in activation and CD3 levels was found between groups. A moderate but significant shortening of TCRB CDR3 length was observed in type 1 diabetes patients in all four CD4+ subsets. Shorter templates might have been favored by PCR, but patient and control samples were amplified and corrected together, so both groups would have been affected equally by any skew. Naive, central memory and regulatory TCRB repertoires appeared more similar among patients than among healthy donors. At VDJ recombination sites, type 1 diabetes patients had fewer insertions and more deleted nucleotides, which implies abnormalities in thymic rearrangement.

Each donor gave one peripheral blood draw, roughly 0.11 L on average, collected into heparinised tubes. A BD FACSAria II was used to sort naive, central memory, regulatory and stem cell-like memory CD4+ T cells with a panel that included CD45RO, CCR7, CD25, CD127, CD95 and CD27. All sorted populations exceeded 98% purity. Right away, PBMCs were isolated by Lymphoprep density gradient centrifugation and were stained directly, with no culture step. Samples were stained and sorted in pairs, with one healthy donor and one patient per experiment, so that batch effects were minimized. All of the isolated RNA was reverse transcribed with the High Capacity cDNA Reverse Transcription Kit, so expressed TCRB transcripts were sequenced. Deep immunoSEQ sequencing was performed on naive, central memory and regulatory T cell samples, with an average of around 3.4 million total reads per sample. Sorted cells were lysed in RLT buffer and RNA was extracted with DNase-treated RNeasy Micro or Mini kits, depending on cell number. Each cell subset was processed separately to prevent cross-contamination, with patient and healthy donor samples processed together. TCRB sequences were amplified from cDNA with the immunoSEQ multiplex PCR, producing 87-bp fragments spanning the CDR3 region. The amplicons were sequenced using the Illumina HiSeq platform. Processing in the source paper ran as follows. PCR bias was computationally corrected using synthetic template baselines, reads within Hamming distance 2 were collapsed, and singletons that could not be merged were discarded. Reads were aligned against IMGT to assign V, D and J genes, CDR3 length and insertions or deletions at six rearrangement sites. Clonotype counts were normalized to sorted cell number within each subset before computing true diversity and Gini coefficients with the tcR R package. The overlap coefficient, calculated on TCRB nucleotide sequences, was used to quantify repertoire sharing. As a proxy for the pre-selection repertoire, out-of-frame TCRB sequences from naive cells were analyzed. TCRdb limited this immuneACCESS table to in-frame rearrangements with V and J called. A share of clones is missing; checked studies link under half to unresolved V genes, and the rest is unexplained. V, J and clone size are those of that table, while D and trimming were read from the DNA. Here the sample has fewer than 550,000 clones; over 9.5% occur a single time. The biggest ten clones account for approximately 0.045% of the sample.

This clone was detected only a few times. Its antigen is not yet known. Within one base of it there is no much larger clone, and no base qualities were kept. Sequences ENHRY (CDR1) and SYGVKD (CDR2) are obtained from the germline V gene. Relative to germline, V is 7 bases shorter and J is 1 base shorter, with 7 bases between their ends. The CDR3 has 13 amino acids, counting the end cysteine and phenylalanine. CDR3 DNA is the only sequence kept; it has 39 bases, read in frame from the first base. Sequencing was performed on naive CD4+ T cells from blood. The cell subset or site label of this sample denotes: true naive CD4+ T cells. The receptor was isolated from a woman in her late teens or twenties in good health. The V gene is TRBV10-3 and the J gene is TRBJ1-4; the D gene remains uncertain. The CDR3 reads CAIKRGTNEKLFF. Read as DNA, the sequence is TGTGCCATCAAGAGAGGAACTAATGAAAAACTGTTTTTT.